This TCR beta chain was captured by sequencing in a study of patients and donors after allogeneic stem cell transplantation. This clonotype has a single count. TCRdb itself ran the RT-PCR reads through MiXCR, one entry per CDR3 protein. The sample yields roughly 230,000 distinct CDR3 sequences, 13% to 15% seen once. This clonotype was obtained from a human donor who was either an allogeneic HSCT recipient or a stem cell or donor lymphocyte infusion donor (not recorded which). It is not recorded whose cells these are; they may come from a transplant donor. What was sequenced was blood, either unsorted or a sorted T cell fraction (not recorded which).

This chain's CDR3 is CASSAQDGGRRETQYF. CDR3 DNA: TGTGCCAGCAGTGCTCAGGACGGCGGGAGACGAGAGACCCAGTACTTC. The chain carries TRBV2 and TRBJ2-5; 7 bases agree with TRBD2. Germline V gene sequence: CDR1 SNHLY, CDR2 FYNNEI. The CDR3 consists of 16 residues. V lost 4 bases and J lost 4; bases outside the gene matches: 12.